This T cell receptor (beta chain) was documented in a study of cytomegalovirus exposure and HLA in healthy donors. Study-wide background: Unique TCR beta sequences numbering about 100 million came from about 180 million T cells in an earlier analysis. Study-wide results and caveats: DRB1 had the most TCR associations and HLA-C the fewest, a later analysis found, with rates varying by HLA locus. A link between a missense DCLRE1C variant and TCR beta V- and J-gene trimming emerged from a later analysis. Excluded were some V segments that proved indistinguishable, including TRBV6-2 and TRBV6-3.

Trimming cost V 2 bases and J 2 bases; bases outside gene matches: 2. Germline lookup yields CDR1 MRHNA and CDR2 SNTAGT. The CDR3 loop spans 15 amino acids. As concerns this clone: Its antigen is currently unknown.

Primers for the PCR totalled 60 Vbeta and 13 Jbeta. Here immunoSEQ multiplex PCR was the method, and the copy in TCRdb shows in-frame clones only, minus some. The sample yields around 130,000 clones, about 74% seen once. This receptor was taken from a woman aged 55-70 years in good health and CMV-seronegative. The chain uses TRBV6-4 and TRBJ2-1; 8 bases are shared with TRBD2. The sequencing sample was made of PBMCs. The CDR3 here is CASSDDGRAYNEQFF. The CDR3 nucleotides are TGTGCCAGCAGTGACGACGGGAGGGCCTACAATGAGCAGTTCTTC.